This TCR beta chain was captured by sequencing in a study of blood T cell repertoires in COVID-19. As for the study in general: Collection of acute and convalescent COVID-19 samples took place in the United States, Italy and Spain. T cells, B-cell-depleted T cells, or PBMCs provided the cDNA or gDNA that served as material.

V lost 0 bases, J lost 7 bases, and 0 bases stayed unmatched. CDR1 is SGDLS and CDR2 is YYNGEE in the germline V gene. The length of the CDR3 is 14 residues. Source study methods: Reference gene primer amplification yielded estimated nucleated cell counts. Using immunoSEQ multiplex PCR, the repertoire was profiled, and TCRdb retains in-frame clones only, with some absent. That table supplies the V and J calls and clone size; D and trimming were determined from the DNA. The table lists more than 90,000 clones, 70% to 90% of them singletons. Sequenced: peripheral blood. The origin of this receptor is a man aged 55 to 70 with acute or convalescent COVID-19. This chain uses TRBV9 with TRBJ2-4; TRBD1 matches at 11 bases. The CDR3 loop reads CASSVGDRGNIQYF. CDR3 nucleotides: TGTGCCAGCAGCGTAGGGGACAGGGGGAACATTCAGTACTTC.